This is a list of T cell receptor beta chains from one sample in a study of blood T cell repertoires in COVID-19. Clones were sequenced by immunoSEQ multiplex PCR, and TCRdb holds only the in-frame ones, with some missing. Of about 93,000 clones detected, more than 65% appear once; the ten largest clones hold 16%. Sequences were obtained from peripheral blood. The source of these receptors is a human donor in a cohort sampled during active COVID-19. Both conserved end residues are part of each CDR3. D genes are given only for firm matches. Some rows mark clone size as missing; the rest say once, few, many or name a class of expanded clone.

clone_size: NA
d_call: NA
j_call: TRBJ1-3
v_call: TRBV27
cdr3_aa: CASSLGSGGSSGNTIYF
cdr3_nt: TGTGCCAGCAGTTTGGGATCCGGCGGGAGCTCTGGAAACACCATATATTTT

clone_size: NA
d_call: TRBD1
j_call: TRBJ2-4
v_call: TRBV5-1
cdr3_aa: CASSWGTEPKNIQYF
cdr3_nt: TGCGCCAGCAGCTGGGGGACAGAACCCAAAAACATTCAGTACTTC

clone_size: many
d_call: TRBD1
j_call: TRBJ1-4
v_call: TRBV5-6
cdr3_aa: CASSARQGRQKLFF
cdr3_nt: TGTGCCAGCAGCGCGCGACAGGGGAGGCAAAAACTGTTTTTT

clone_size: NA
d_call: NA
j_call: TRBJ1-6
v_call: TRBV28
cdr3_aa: CASSTLHSPLHF
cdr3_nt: TGTGCCAGCAGTACATTGCATTCACCCCTCCACTTT

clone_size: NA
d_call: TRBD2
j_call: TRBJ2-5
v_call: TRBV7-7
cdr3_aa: CASSLGADSGGAETQYF
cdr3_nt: TGTGCCAGCAGCTTAGGGGCCGACTCGGGGGGGGCAGAGACCCAGTACTTC

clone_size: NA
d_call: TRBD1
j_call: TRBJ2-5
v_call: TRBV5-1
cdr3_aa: CASSYGTGQETQYF
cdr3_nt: TGCGCCAGCAGCTACGGGACAGGGCAGGAGACCCAGTACTTC

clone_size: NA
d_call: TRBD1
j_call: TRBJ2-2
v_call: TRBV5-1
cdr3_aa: CASSLQGAQGGELFF
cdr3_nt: TGCGCCAGCAGCTTACAGGGGGCCCAGGGCGGGGAGCTGTTTTTT

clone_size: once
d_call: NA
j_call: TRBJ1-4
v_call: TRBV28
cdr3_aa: CASSLRSEKLFF
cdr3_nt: TGTGCCAGCAGTTTACGCAGTGAAAAACTGTTTTTT

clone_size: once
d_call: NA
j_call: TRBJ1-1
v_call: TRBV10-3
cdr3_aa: CAIRPSGGPGEAFF
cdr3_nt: TGTGCCATCAGACCTTCAGGAGGGCCCGGTGAAGCTTTCTTT

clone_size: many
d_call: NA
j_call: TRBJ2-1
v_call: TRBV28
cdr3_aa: CASTFGGARNEQFF
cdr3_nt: TGTGCCAGCACCTTTGGGGGGGCCAGAAATGAGCAGTTCTTC

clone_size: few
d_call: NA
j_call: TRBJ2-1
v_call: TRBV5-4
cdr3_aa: CASSHSPGNEQFF
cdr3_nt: TGTGCCAGCAGTCACAGCCCAGGTAATGAGCAGTTCTTC

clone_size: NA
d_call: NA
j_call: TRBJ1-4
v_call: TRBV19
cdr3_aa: CASSKPGLTTRFNEKLFF
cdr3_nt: TGTGCCAGTAGTAAGCCGGGACTTACAACTCGTTTCAATGAAAAACTGTTTTTT

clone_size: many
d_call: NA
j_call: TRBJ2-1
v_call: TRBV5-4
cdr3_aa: CASSSFSGFSYNEQFF
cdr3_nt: TGTGCCAGCAGCAGTTTTTCAGGGTTTTCCTACAATGAGCAGTTCTTC

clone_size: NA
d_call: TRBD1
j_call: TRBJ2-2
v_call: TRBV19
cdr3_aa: CASRPRGGPGELFF
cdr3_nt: TGTGCCAGTAGGCCCCGAGGGGGCCCCGGGGAGCTGTTTTTT

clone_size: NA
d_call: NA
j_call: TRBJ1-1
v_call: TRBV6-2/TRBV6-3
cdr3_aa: CASSYSDISGAFF
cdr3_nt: TGTGCCAGCAGTTACTCGGACATCTCAGGAGCTTTCTTT

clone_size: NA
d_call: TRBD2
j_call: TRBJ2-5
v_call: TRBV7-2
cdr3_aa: CASSLVTGTSRETQYF
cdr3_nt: TGTGCCAGCAGCTTAGTTACCGGGACTAGCCGAGAGACCCAGTACTTC

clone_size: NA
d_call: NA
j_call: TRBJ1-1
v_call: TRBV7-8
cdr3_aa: CASSLARRSPEAFF
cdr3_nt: TGTGCCAGCAGCTTAGCACGGAGGTCCCCAGAAGCTTTCTTT

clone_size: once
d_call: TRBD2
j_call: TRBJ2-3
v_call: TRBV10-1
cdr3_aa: CASSSGTSTDTQYF
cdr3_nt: TGCGCCAGCAGCAGCGGGACTAGCACAGATACGCAGTATTTT

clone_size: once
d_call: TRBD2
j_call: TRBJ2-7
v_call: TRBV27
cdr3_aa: CASKRAGGTYEQYF
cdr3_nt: TGTGCCAGCAAACGAGCGGGGGGGACCTACGAGCAGTACTTC

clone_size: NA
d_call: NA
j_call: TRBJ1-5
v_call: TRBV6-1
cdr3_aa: CASSEGGGPQHF
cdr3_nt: TGTGCCAGCAGTGAAGGTGGCGGGCCCCAGCATTTT

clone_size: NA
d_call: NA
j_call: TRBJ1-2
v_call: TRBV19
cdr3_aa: CASNHPGGYGYTF
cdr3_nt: TGTGCCAGTAATCATCCTGGGGGGTATGGCTACACCTTC

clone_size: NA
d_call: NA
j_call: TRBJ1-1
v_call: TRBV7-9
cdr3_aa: CASSRQANTEAFF
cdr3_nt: TGTGCCAGCAGCCGACAGGCGAACACTGAAGCTTTCTTT

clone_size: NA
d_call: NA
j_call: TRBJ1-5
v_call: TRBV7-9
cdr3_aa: CASTAGENSNQPQHF
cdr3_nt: TGTGCCAGCACCGCGGGGGAAAATAGCAATCAGCCCCAGCATTTT

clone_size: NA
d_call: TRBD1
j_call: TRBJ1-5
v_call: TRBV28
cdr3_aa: CASSNDREAYSNQPQHF
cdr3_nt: TGTGCCAGCAGCAACGACAGGGAGGCCTATAGCAATCAGCCCCAGCATTTT

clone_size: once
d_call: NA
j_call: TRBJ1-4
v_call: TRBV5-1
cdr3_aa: CASSLGPATNEKLFF
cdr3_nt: TGCGCCAGCAGCTTGGGGCCAGCAACTAATGAAAAACTGTTTTTT

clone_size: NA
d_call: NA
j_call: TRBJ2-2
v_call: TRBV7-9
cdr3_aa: CASSSPGVLRGTGELFF
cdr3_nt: TGTGCCAGCAGCTCCCCGGGGGTCTTAAGGGGCACCGGGGAGCTGTTTTTT

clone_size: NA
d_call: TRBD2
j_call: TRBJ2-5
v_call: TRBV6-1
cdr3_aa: CASSEGLADQRWETQYF
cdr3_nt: TGTGCCAGCAGTGAGGGACTAGCGGACCAGAGGTGGGAGACCCAGTACTTC

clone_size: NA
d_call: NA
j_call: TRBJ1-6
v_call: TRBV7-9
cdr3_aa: CASSLHTNNSPLHF
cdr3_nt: TGTGCCAGCAGCTTACACACAAATAATTCACCCCTCCACTTT

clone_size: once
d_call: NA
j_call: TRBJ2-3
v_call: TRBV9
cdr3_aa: CASSNGGSTDTQYF
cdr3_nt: TGTGCCAGCAGCAATGGAGGAAGCACAGATACGCAGTATTTT

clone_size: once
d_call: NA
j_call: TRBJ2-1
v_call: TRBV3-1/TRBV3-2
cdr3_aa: CASSRGGGRAVDNEQFF
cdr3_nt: TGTGCCAGCAGCCGCGGAGGGGGGAGGGCCGTCGACAATGAGCAGTTCTTC

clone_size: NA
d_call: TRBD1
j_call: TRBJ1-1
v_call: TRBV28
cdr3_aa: CASSLEKTGRTEAFF
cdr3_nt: TGTGCCAGCAGTTTGGAAAAGACAGGGCGGACTGAAGCTTTCTTT

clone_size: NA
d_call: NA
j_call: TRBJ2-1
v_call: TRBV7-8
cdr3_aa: CASSLALGEGISTYNEQFF
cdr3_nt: TGTGCCAGCAGCTTAGCATTAGGGGAAGGGATCTCTACCTACAATGAGCAGTTCTTC

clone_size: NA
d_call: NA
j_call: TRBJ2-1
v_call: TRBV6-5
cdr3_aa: CASRTGLGLYNEQFF
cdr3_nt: TGTGCCAGCAGGACAGGTTTGGGGCTCTACAATGAGCAGTTCTTC

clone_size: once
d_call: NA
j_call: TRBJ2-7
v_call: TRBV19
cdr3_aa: CASSINPGTYEQYF
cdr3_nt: TGTGCCAGTAGTATCAATCCAGGGACCTACGAGCAGTACTTC

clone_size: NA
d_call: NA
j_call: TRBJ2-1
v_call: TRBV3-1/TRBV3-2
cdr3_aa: CASSQVGETPNNEQFF
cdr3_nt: TGTGCCAGCAGCCAAGTGGGCGAAACCCCCAACAATGAGCAGTTCTTC

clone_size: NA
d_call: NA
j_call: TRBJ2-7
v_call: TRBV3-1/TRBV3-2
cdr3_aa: CASSQAGVGHEQYF
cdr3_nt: TGTGCCAGCAGCCAAGCGGGAGTAGGCCACGAGCAGTACTTC

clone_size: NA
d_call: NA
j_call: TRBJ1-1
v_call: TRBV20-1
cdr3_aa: CSAAGDEAFF
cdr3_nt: TGCAGTGCAGCAGGGGATGAAGCTTTCTTT

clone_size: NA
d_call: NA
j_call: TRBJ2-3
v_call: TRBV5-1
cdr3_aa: CASSLEGVGADTQYF
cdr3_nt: TGCGCCAGCAGCTTGGAAGGAGTGGGGGCTGATACGCAGTATTTT

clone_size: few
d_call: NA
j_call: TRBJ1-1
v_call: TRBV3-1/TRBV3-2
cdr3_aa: CASSQDGTIFEAFF
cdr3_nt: TGTGCCAGCAGCCAAGATGGGACAATTTTTGAAGCTTTCTTT

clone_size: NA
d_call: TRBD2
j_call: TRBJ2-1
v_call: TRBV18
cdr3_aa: CASSPSGTGNEQFF
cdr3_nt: TGTGCCAGCTCACCCAGCGGGACGGGAAATGAGCAGTTCTTC

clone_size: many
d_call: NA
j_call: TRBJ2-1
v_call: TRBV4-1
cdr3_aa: CASSRDTSSYNEQFF
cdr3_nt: TGCGCCAGCAGCCGAGACACGAGCTCCTACAATGAGCAGTTCTTC

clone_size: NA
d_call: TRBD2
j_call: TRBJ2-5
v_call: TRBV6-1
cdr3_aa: CASSDGTSGSQTQYF
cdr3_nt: TGTGCCAGCAGTGATGGAACTAGCGGGAGTCAGACCCAGTACTTC

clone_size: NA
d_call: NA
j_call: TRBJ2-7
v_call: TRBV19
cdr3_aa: CASSIGQVTAGEQYF
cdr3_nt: TGTGCCAGTAGTATCGGACAGGTGACCGCGGGAGAGCAGTACTTC

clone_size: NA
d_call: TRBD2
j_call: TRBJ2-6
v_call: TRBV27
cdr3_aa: CASSPRLAGAGANVLTF
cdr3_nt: TGTGCCAGCAGCCCCCGACTAGCGGGAGCTGGGGCCAACGTCCTGACTTTC